A selection of T cell receptor beta chains follows, all from one sample in a study of OX40 agonist ivuxolimab in advanced cancers. Generated by immunoSEQ multiplex PCR, the TCRdb table keeps only in-frame clones and is missing some. This table holds roughly 84,000 clones, about 85% found once. This sample comprised CD4+ or CD8+ T cells sorted from blood, obtained in a trial of the OX40 agonist ivuxolimab. These receptors were taken from an adult with an advanced solid tumor such as melanoma, head and neck, liver or kidney cancer. The CDR3 runs from the conserved cysteine through the conserved F or W. The order of the fields is D gene, J gene, V gene, clone size, CDR3 protein, CDR3 DNA. D genes are given only for firm matches. Some rows mark clone size as missing; the rest say once, few, many or name a class of expanded clone.

>TRBD1|TRBJ2-7|TRBV6-6|.
CASSRGQGGYEQYF
TGTGCCAGCAGCCGTGGACAGGGTGGTTACGAGCAGTACTTC
>TRBD1|TRBJ2-2|TRBV4-1|.
CASNFRDRGPTGELFF
TGCGCCAGCAACTTCCGCGACAGGGGGCCTACCGGGGAGCTGTTTTTT
>.|TRBJ1-1|TRBV10-3|.
CAISATPGGRSNTEAFF
TGTGCCATCAGTGCCACACCGGGAGGCAGGTCTAACACTGAAGCTTTCTTT
>.|TRBJ1-2|TRBV2|.
CASSEMKFSGYTF
TGTGCCAGCAGTGAAATGAAATTCTCTGGCTACACCTTC
>TRBD1|TRBJ2-7|TRBV6-5|.
CASSYTGQGYEQYF
TGTGCCAGCAGTTACACCGGACAGGGCTACGAGCAGTACTTC
>TRBD1|TRBJ2-6|TRBV18|once
CASSPSPGQGISGANVLTF
TGTGCCAGCTCACCATCCCCGGGACAGGGAATATCTGGGGCCAACGTCCTGACTTTC
>.|TRBJ2-7|TRBV30|few
CAWSGVRDSLGTDYEQYF
TGTGCCTGGAGTGGGGTCAGGGACTCGCTAGGAACTGACTACGAGCAGTACTTC
>.|TRBJ2-1|TRBV13|few
CASSPSRYGDNEQFF
TGTGCCAGCAGCCCGTCGCGCTACGGAGACAATGAGCAGTTCTTC
>.|TRBJ2-2|TRBV7-3|once
CASSLTGTTNTGELFF
TGTGCCAGCAGCTTAACCGGGACAACGAACACCGGGGAGCTGTTTTTT
>.|TRBJ2-7|TRBV19|.
CASSMYEQYF
TGTGCCAGTAGTATGTACGAGCAGTACTTC
>.|TRBJ2-7|TRBV7-3|.
CASSLGKGEQYF
TGTGCCAGCAGCTTAGGCAAGGGCGAGCAGTACTTC
>.|TRBJ1-2|TRBV6-5|.
CASSYSGEYGYTF
TGTGCCAGCAGTTATAGTGGGGAATATGGCTACACCTTC
>.|TRBJ2-1|TRBV9|few
CASRQVSSYNEQFF
TGTGCCAGCAGACAGGTCAGCTCCTACAATGAGCAGTTCTTC
>.|TRBJ1-1|TRBV10-3|once
CAISESQMNTEAFF
TGTGCCATCAGTGAGTCTCAGATGAACACTGAAGCTTTCTTT
>TRBD2|TRBJ2-2|TRBV29-1|.
CSVPSGGAGELFF
TGCAGCGTCCCCAGCGGGGGGGCCGGGGAGCTGTTTTTT
>.|TRBJ2-7|TRBV6-8|few
CASSYSAWTAQGEQYF
TGTGCCAGCAGTTACTCAGCCTGGACAGCCCAAGGGGAGCAGTACTTC
>.|TRBJ1-2|TRBV11-3|.
CASSFGGRNYGYTF
TGTGCCAGCAGCTTCGGGGGGAGGAACTATGGCTACACCTTC
>TRBD2|TRBJ2-2|TRBV7-9|.
CASQTGGRAGELFF
TGTGCCAGCCAGACGGGAGGCCGGGCCGGGGAGCTGTTTTTT
>TRBD2|TRBJ2-1|TRBV7-2|.
CASSLTSGKYNEQFF
TGTGCCAGCAGCTTGACTAGCGGCAAATACAATGAGCAGTTCTTC
>.|TRBJ1-5|TRBV2|.
CASSDSDPILWDQPQHF
TGTGCCAGCAGTGATTCAGACCCGATTTTGTGGGATCAGCCCCAGCATTTT
>.|TRBJ2-5|TRBV11-1|few
CASSLAIGHGGYQETQYF
TGTGCCAGCAGCTTAGCGATCGGACATGGGGGGTACCAAGAGACCCAGTACTTC
>.|TRBJ1-2|TRBV15|.
CATSRDPNYGYTF
TGTGCCACCAGCAGAGATCCGAACTATGGCTACACCTTC
>TRBD1|TRBJ2-1|TRBV6-1|few
CASSEETGGYNEQFF
TGTGCCAGCAGTGAGGAAACAGGGGGCTACAATGAGCAGTTCTTC
>.|TRBJ2-7|TRBV6-5|.
CASSYSTAYEQYF
TGTGCCAGCAGTTACTCGACGGCATACGAGCAGTACTTC
>TRBD1|TRBJ1-3|TRBV19|few
CASSLYRGISGNTIYF
TGTGCCAGTAGTTTATACAGGGGAATCTCTGGAAACACCATATATTTT
>.|TRBJ2-3|TRBV5-1|.
CASSFEGTDTQYF
TGCGCCAGCAGCTTCGAGGGGACAGATACGCAGTATTTT
>TRBD1|TRBJ2-7|TRBV5-6|.
CASTQGFWDRDHEQYF
TGTGCCAGCACCCAAGGGTTCTGGGACAGGGACCACGAGCAGTACTTC
>.|TRBJ1-1|TRBV4-1|.
CASSPQGMNTEAFF
TGCGCCAGCAGCCCCCAGGGGATGAACACTGAAGCTTTCTTT
>TRBD1|TRBJ1-2|TRBV7-2|few
CASSITGGARGGYTF
TGTGCCAGCAGCATTACAGGGGGCGCACGGGGTGGCTACACCTTC
>.|TRBJ2-3|TRBV29-1|.
CSVERAGLRDTQYF
TGCAGCGTTGAAAGGGCAGGCCTGCGAGATACGCAGTATTTT
>TRBD1|TRBJ2-5|TRBV18|.
CASSPGTAGETQYF
TGTGCCAGCTCACCAGGGACAGCCGGAGAGACCCAGTACTTC
>.|TRBJ1-1|TRBV30|.
CAWRSQGPYTEAFF
TGTGCCTGGAGGTCACAGGGCCCCTACACTGAAGCTTTCTTT
>TRBD2|TRBJ2-7|TRBV7-2|.
CASSLDTSGGREQYF
TGTGCCAGCAGCTTAGACACTAGCGGGGGGCGCGAGCAGTACTTC
>.|TRBJ1-2|TRBV29-1|.
CSVPGNYGYTF
TGCAGCGTTCCCGGGAACTATGGCTACACCTTC
>.|TRBJ2-7|TRBV2|.
CASKSRDNSYEQYF
TGTGCCAGCAAATCCAGGGACAACTCCTACGAGCAGTACTTC
>TRBD1|TRBJ2-7|TRBV19|.
CASSNLTGDYEQYF
TGTGCCAGTAGTAACTTAACAGGGGACTACGAGCAGTACTTC
>TRBD1|TRBJ2-3|TRBV6-1|few
CASTGQGAGDTQYF
TGTGCCAGCACGGGACAGGGAGCAGGGGATACGCAGTATTTT
>.|TRBJ1-3|TRBV30|.
CAWTQGSNTIYF
TGTGCCTGGACGCAGGGGAGTAACACCATATATTTT
>.|TRBJ2-7|TRBV19|.
CASSQLTGRNSYEQYF
TGTGCCAGTAGTCAACTAACGGGTAGGAACTCCTACGAGCAGTACTTC
>.|TRBJ2-1|TRBV5-1|.
CASSLQNSNNEQFF
TGCGCCAGCAGCTTGCAAAACAGCAACAATGAGCAGTTCTTC
>.|TRBJ1-1|TRBV5-1|.
CASSYVAPRAEAFF
TGCGCCAGCAGCTACGTGGCCCCGAGGGCTGAAGCTTTCTTT
>.|TRBJ2-1|TRBV11-2|.
CASSLASYNEQFF
TGTGCCAGCAGCTTAGCCAGCTACAATGAGCAGTTCTTC
>TRBD1|TRBJ1-1|TRBV6-5|.
CASSYSRQGDTEAFF
TGTGCCAGCAGTTACTCGAGACAGGGGGACACTGAAGCTTTCTTT
>TRBD1|TRBJ2-7|TRBV9|.
CASSPWTGGSYEQYF
TGTGCCAGCAGCCCGTGGACAGGGGGCTCCTACGAGCAGTACTTC
>TRBD2|TRBJ2-3|TRBV6-6|.
CASSDGTSPSDTQYF
TGTGCCAGCAGTGACGGGACTAGCCCCTCAGATACGCAGTATTTT
>TRBD2|TRBJ2-1|TRBV7-9|.
CASSPGLAGGGEQFF
TGTGCCAGCAGCCCGGGACTAGCGGGGGGAGGTGAGCAGTTCTTC
>.|TRBJ1-1|TRBV20-1|.
CRVPANTEAFF
TGCAGGGTACCGGCGAACACTGAAGCTTTCTTT
>.|TRBJ1-1|TRBV4-2|once
CASSSRGGGLAFF
TGTGCCAGCAGCTCCAGGGGAGGGGGTTTAGCTTTCTTT
>.|TRBJ2-4|TRBV4-3|.
CASSRRVGVEGPHGNIQYF
TGCGCCAGCAGCCGCCGGGTAGGTGTTGAGGGCCCTCATGGTAACATTCAGTACTTC
>TRBD2|TRBJ2-2|TRBV19|once
CASSAPGGRSTGELFF
TGTGCCAGTAGTGCCCCGGGGGGGCGTAGCACCGGGGAGCTGTTTTTT
>TRBD2|TRBJ2-1|TRBV10-3|.
CAISDAGVSYNEQFF
TGTGCCATCAGTGATGCGGGGGTCTCCTACAATGAGCAGTTCTTC
>.|TRBJ2-7|TRBV9|.
CASSVEQLPYEQYF
TGTGCCAGCAGCGTAGAACAGCTACCCTACGAGCAGTACTTC
>.|TRBJ1-1|TRBV5-1|.
CASTPRGGSTEAFF
TGCGCCAGCACCCCGAGGGGTGGGAGCACTGAAGCTTTCTTT
>.|TRBJ2-1|TRBV4-3|.
CASSQDRHLERRSYNEQFF
TGCGCCAGCAGCCAAGATCGGCACCTGGAGCGACGCTCCTACAATGAGCAGTTCTTC
>TRBD1|TRBJ2-7|TRBV5-1|.
CASSPTTGGFYEQYF
TGCGCCAGCAGCCCGACCACAGGGGGCTTCTACGAGCAGTACTTC
>TRBD2|TRBJ2-2|TRBV4-1|few
CASSQVEGGGGTGELFF
TGCGCCAGCAGCCAAGTAGAGGGCGGGGGTGGCACCGGGGAGCTGTTTTTT
>TRBD1|TRBJ2-4|TRBV5-5|.
CASSFDRGDIQYF
TGTGCCAGCAGCTTCGACAGGGGCGACATTCAGTACTTC
>.|TRBJ1-1|TRBV11-2|.
CASSLQGSPMNTEAFF
TGTGCCAGCAGCTTACAGGGATCACCCATGAACACTGAAGCTTTCTTT
>TRBD1|TRBJ2-5|TRBV10-1|.
CASSEGRGQETQYF
TGCGCCAGCAGTGAAGGCAGGGGGCAAGAGACCCAGTACTTC
>.|TRBJ1-1|TRBV6-5|.
CASSYSVGTEAFF
TGTGCCAGCAGTTACTCGGTTGGAACTGAAGCTTTCTTT